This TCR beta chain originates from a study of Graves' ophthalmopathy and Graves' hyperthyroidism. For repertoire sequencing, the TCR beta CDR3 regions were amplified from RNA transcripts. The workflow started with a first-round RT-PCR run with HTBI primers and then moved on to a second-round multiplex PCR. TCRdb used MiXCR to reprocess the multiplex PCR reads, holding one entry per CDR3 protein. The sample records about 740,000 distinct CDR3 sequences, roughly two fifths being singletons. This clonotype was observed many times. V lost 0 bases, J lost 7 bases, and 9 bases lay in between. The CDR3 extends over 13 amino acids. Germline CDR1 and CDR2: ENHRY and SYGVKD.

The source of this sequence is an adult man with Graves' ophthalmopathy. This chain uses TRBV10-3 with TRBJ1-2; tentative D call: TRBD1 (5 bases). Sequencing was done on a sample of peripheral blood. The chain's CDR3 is CAISESGASGYTF. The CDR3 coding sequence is TGTGCCATCAGTGAGTCCGGGGCGTCTGGCTACACCTTC.